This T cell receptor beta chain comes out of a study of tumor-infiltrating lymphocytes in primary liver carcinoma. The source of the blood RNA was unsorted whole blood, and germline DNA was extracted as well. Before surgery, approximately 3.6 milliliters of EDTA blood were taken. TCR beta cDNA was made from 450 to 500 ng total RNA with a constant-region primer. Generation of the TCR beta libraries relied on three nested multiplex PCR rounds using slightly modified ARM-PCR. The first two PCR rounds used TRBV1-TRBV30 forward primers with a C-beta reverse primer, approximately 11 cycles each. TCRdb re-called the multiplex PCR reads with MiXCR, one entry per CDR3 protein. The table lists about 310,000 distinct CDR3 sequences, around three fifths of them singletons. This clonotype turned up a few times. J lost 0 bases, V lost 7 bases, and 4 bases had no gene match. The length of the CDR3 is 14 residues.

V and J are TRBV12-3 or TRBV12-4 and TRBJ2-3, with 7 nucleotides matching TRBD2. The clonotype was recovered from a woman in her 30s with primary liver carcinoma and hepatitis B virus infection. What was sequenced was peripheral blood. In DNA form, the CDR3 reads TGTGCCAGCATCCCGGGACTAAGCACAGATACGCAGTATTTT. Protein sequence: CASIPGLSTDTQYF.